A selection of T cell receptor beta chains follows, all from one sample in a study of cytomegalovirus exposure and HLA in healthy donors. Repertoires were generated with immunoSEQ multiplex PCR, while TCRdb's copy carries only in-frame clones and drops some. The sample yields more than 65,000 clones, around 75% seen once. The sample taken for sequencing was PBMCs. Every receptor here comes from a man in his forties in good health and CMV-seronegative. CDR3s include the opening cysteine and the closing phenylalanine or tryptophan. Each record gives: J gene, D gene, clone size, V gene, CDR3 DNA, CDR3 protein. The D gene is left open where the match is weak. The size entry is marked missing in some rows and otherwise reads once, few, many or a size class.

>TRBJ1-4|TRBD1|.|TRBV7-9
TGTGCCAGCAGCTACCCCGGGACAGGGGGCGCGGAAAAACTGTTTTTT
CASSYPGTGGAEKLFF
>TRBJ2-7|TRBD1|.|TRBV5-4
TGTGCCAGCAGCCCCCAAGGACAGGGATCATCCGAGCAGTACTTC
CASSPQGQGSSEQYF
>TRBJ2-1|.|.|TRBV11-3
TGTGCCAGCAGCGAAACGACAGACTCCTACAATGAGCAGTTCTTC
CASSETTDSYNEQFF
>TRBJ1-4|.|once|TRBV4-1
TGCGCCAGCAGCCATTCTAGGGGAGGTAATAATGAAAAACTGTTTTTT
CASSHSRGGNNEKLFF
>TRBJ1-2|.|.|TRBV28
TGTGCCAGCAGTCGCGGGGGCTACACCTTC
CASSRGGYTF
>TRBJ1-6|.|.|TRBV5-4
TGTGCCAGCAGCTGGCACGGAGGTAACTATAATTCACCCCTCCACTTT
CASSWHGGNYNSPLHF
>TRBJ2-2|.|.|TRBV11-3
TGTGCCAGCAGCTTACCGGCGGGAGAGCTGTTTTTT
CASSLPAGELFF
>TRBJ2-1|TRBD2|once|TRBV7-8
TGTGCCAGCAGCTCTGACTTCTCGGGACTAGCGGGGAATGAGCAGTTCTTC
CASSSDFSGLAGNEQFF
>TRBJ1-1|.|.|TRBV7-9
TGTGCCAGCAGCTCAACTCCTGAAGCTTTCTTT
CASSSTPEAFF
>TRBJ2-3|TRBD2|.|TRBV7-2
TGTGCCAGCAGCTTAACGAGCGGGGGGAGCACAGATACGCAGTATTTT
CASSLTSGGSTDTQYF
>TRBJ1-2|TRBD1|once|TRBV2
TGTGCCAGCAGCAGGGACAGGAGAGTCTATGGCTACACCTTC
CASSRDRRVYGYTF
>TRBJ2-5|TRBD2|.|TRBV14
TGTGCCAGCAGCCTTAGGGTCGCTAGCGGGGAGGAAGAGACCCAGTACTTC
CASSLRVASGEEETQYF
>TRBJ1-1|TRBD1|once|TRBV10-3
TGTGCCATCAGCGACGACAGGGATAACACTGAAGCTTTCTTT
CAISDDRDNTEAFF
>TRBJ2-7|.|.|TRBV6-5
TGTGCCAGCAGTTACTCGATGTGGCAGGGCTACGAGCAGTACTTC
CASSYSMWQGYEQYF
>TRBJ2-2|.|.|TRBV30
TGTGCCTGGACTAGGGGTGCCGGGGAGCTGTTTTTT
CAWTRGAGELFF
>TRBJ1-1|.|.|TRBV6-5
TGTGCCAGCTTTACTAAAAGAGACTACAACACTGAAGCTTTCTTT
CASFTKRDYNTEAFF
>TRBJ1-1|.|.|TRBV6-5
TGTGCCAGCAGTTATGCAGGGGAGAACACTGAAGCTTTCTTT
CASSYAGENTEAFF
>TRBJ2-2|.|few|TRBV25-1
TGTGCCAGCAGTTACAGGGACACCGGGGAGCTGTTTTTT
CASSYRDTGELFF
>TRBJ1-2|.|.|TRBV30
TGTGCCTGGAGTGGGCAATACACAGGAAGCGGCTACACCTTC
CAWSGQYTGSGYTF
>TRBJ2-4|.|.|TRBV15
TGTGCCACCAGGGGGCGCGGCAAAAACATTCAGTACTTC
CATRGRGKNIQYF
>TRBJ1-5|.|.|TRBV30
TGTGCCTGGAGTGAGGACGGGATGAAACCCCAGCATTTT
CAWSEDGMKPQHF
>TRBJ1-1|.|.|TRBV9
TGTGCCAGCAGCGCCTTCGGGGAGAGGAACACTGAAGCTTTCTTT
CASSAFGERNTEAFF
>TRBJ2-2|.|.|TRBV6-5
TGTGCCAGCAGTTACTCGATGGGCTTCACCGGGGAGCTGTTTTTT
CASSYSMGFTGELFF
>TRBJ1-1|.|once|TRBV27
TGTGCCAGCAGTTTAACGACGGAGACTGAAGCTTTCTTT
CASSLTTETEAFF
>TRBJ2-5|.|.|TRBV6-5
TGTGCCAGCAGTCCTGTCAAGAGGCCTGAGACCCAGTACTTC
CASSPVKRPETQYF
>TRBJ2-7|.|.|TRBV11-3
TGTGCCAGCAGCCCTAAGGGAGCCAGGGAGCAGTACTTC
CASSPKGAREQYF
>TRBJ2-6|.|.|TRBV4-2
TGTGCCAGCAGCCAAGATAATTCTGGGGCCAACGTCCTGACTTTC
CASSQDNSGANVLTF